This T cell receptor beta chain stems from a study of blood T cell repertoires in COVID-19. Overall study: Donors in the United States, Italy and Spain gave samples during acute or convalescent COVID-19. PBMCs, B-cell-depleted T cells, or T cells provided the cDNA or gDNA that made up the material.

The table came from immunoSEQ multiplex PCR; TCRdb's copy has only in-frame clones and leaves some out. The data contain about 260,000 clones, 70% to 90% of them singletons. This CDR3 contains 14 residues. Germline V gene data show CDR1 as MNHEY and CDR2 as SMNVEV (reference sequence). V lost 0 bases and J 2 bases, leaving 5 bases between the germline ends. The J gene is TRBJ1-3, the V gene TRBV27; D is undetermined. This receptor was obtained from a woman aged 55 to 70 with COVID-19, enrolled during active disease. The sequenced sample was peripheral blood. The chain's CDR3 is CASSLSSTGNTIYF. In DNA, the CDR3 is TGTGCCAGCAGTTTATCGTCTACTGGAAACACCATATATTTT.